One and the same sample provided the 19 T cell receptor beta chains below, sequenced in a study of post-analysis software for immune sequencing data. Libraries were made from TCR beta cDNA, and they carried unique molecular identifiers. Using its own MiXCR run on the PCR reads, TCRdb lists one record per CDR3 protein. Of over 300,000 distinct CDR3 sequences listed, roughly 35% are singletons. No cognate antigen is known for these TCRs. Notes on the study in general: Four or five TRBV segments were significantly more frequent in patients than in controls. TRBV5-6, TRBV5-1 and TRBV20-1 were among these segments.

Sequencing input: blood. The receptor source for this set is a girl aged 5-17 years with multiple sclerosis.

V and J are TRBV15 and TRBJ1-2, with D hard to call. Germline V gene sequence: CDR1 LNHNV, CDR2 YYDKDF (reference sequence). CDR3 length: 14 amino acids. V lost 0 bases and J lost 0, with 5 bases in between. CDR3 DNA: TGTGCCACCAGCAGAGATGCAGCTAACTATGGCTACACCTTC. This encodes CATSRDAANYGYTF.

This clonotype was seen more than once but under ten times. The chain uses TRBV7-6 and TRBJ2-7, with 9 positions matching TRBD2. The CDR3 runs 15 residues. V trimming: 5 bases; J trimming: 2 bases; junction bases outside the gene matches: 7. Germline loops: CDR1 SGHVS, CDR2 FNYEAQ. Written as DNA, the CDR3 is TGTGCCAGCAGCCCCGGGACTAGCAGTACCTACGAGCAGTACTTC. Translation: CASSPGTSSTYEQYF.

The CDR3 bases are TGTGCCAGCAGTTTCGACTTACTGGCTCCTGAGCAGTTCTTC. It is translated as CASSFDLLAPEQFF. V is TRBV11-2 and J is TRBJ2-1, with D uncertain. Germline V CDR1 and CDR2: SGHAT, FQNNGV. Trimming left V 6 bases short and J 9 bases short, with 18 bases between. This CDR3 contains 14 residues.

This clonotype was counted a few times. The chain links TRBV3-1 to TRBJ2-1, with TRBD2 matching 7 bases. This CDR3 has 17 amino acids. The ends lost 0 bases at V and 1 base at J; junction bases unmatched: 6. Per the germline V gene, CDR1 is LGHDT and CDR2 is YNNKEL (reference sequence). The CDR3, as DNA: TGTGCCAGCAGCCAAGACGGTCTAGCGGCTTCCTACAATGAGCAGTTCTTC. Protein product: CASSQDGLAASYNEQFF.

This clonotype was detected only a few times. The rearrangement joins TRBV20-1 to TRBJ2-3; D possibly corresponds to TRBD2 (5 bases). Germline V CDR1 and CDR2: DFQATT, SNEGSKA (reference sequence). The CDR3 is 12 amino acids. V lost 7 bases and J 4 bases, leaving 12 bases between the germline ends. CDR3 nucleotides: TGCAGTGGGGCGGCGGGTTCAGATACGCAGTATTTT. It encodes CSGAAGSDTQYF.

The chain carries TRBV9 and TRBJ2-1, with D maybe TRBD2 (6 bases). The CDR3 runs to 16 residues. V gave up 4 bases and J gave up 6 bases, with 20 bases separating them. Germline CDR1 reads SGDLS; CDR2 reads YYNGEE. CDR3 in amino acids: CASSLTLASSGNEQFF. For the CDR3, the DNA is TGTGCCAGCAGCTTAACGCTAGCGTCGTCTGGCAATGAGCAGTTCTTC.

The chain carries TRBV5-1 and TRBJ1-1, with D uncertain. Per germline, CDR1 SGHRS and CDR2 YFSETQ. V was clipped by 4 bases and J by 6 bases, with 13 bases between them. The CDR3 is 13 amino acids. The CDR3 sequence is CASSLASRSEAFF. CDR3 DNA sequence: TGCGCCAGCAGCCTAGCTTCAAGGTCTGAAGCTTTCTTT.

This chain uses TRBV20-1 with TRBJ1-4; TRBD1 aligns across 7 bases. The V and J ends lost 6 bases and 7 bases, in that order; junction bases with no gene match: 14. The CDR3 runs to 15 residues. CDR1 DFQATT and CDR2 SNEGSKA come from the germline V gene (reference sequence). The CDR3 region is CSAPRPTGTVEKLFF. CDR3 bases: TGCAGTGCCCCGAGGCCGACAGGGACAGTTGAAAAACTGTTTTTT.

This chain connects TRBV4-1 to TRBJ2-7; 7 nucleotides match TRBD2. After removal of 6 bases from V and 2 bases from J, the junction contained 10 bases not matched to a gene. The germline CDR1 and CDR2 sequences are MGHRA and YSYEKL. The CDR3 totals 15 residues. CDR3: CASSKREGVTYEQYF. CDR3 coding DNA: TGCGCCAGCAGTAAAAGGGAGGGCGTAACCTACGAGCAGTACTTC.

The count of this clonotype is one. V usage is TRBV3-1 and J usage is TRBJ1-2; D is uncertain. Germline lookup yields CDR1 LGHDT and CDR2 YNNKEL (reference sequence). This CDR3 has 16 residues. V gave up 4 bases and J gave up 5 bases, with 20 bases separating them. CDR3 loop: CASSPADRSSLYGYTF. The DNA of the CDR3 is TGTGCCAGCAGCCCGGCCGACCGATCTTCCCTTTATGGCTACACCTTC.

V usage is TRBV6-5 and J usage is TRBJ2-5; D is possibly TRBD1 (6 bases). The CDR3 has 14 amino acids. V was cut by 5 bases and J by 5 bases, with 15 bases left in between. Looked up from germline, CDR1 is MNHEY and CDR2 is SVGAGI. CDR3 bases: TGTGCCAGCAGTCCGACAGGCCTTGAGGAGACCCAGTACTTC. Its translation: CASSPTGLEETQYF.

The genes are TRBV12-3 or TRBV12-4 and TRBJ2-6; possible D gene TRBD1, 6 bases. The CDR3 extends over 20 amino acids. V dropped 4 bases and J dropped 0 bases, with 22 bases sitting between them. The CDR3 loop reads CASSSFVVPGHSSGANVLTF. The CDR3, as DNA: TGTGCCAGCAGTTCATTCGTCGTCCCGGGACATTCCTCTGGGGCCAACGTCCTGACTTTC.

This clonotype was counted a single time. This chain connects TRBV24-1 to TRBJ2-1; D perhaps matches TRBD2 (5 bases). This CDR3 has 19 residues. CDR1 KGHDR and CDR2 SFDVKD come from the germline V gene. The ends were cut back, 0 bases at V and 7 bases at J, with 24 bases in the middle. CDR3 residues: CATSDLQSGRSGSGNEQFF. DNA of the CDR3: TGTGCCACCAGTGATTTGCAATCGGGAAGGTCCGGGTCCGGGAATGAGCAGTTCTTC.

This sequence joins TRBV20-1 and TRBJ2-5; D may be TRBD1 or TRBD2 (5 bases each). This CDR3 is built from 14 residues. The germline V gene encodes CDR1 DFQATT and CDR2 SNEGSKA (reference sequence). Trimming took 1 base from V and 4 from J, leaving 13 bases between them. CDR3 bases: TGCAGTGCTAGAGCCCAACCCGGGACAGAGACCCAGTACTTC. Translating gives CSARAQPGTETQYF.

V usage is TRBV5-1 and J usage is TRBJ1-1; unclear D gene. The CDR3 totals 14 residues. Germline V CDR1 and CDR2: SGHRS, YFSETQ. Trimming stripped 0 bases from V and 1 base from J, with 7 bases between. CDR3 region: CASSLASRNTEAFF. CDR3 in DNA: TGCGCCAGCAGCTTGGCGTCTAGGAACACTGAAGCTTTCTTT. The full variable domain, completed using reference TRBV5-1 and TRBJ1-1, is KAGVTQTPRYLIKTRGQQVTLSCSPISGHRSVSWYQQTPGQGLQFLFEYFSETQRNKGNFPGRFSGRQFSNSRSEMNVSTLELGDSALYLCASSLASRNTEAFFGQGTRLTVV.

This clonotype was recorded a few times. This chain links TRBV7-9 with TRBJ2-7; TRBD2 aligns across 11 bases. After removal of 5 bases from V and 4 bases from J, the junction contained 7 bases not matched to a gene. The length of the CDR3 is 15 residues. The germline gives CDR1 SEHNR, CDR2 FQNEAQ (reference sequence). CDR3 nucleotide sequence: TGTGCCAGCAGCCCGGGACTAGCGGAGATATACGAGCAGTACTTC. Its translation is CASSPGLAEIYEQYF.

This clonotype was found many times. The CDR3 loop reads CASSLAGAGANVLTF. CDR3 in DNA: TGTGCCAGCAGCTTAGCGGGGGCCGGGGCCAACGTCCTGACTTTC. This chain connects TRBV7-2 to TRBJ2-6, with D possibly matching TRBD1 (6 bases). V lost 0 bases to trimming and J lost 4 bases, with 7 bases between them. Germline lookup yields CDR1 SGHTA and CDR2 FQGNSA. The CDR3 runs to 15 residues.

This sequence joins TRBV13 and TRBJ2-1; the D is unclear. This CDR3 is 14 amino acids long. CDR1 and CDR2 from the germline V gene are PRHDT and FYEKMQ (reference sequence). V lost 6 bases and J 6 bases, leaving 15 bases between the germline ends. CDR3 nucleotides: TGTGCCAGCAGACTCCAAGGGTACGGCAATGAGCAGTTCTTC. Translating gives CASRLQGYGNEQFF.

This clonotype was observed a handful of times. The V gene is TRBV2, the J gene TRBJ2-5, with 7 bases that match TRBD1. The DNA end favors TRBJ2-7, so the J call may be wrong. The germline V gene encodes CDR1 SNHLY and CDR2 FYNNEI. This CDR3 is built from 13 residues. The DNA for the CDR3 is TGTGCCAGCAGTCGCTTAGGGGGCAACGAGCAGTACTTC. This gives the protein CASSRLGGNEQYF.